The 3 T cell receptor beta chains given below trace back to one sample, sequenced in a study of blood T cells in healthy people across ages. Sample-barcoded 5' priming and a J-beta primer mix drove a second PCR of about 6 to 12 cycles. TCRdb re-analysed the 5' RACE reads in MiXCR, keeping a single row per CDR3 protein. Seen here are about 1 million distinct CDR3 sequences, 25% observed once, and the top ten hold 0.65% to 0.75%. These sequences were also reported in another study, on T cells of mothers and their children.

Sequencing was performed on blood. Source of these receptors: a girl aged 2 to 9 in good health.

CDR3 nucleotide sequence: TGTGCCAGCAGCTTTTTTGGCGGGGAGCTGTTTTTT. Translating gives CASSFFGGELFF. The chain is built from TRBV7-9 and TRBJ2-2; D is unclear. Trimming stripped 3 bases from V and 7 bases from J, with 6 bases between. Per germline, CDR1 SEHNR and CDR2 FQNEAQ (reference sequence). CDR3 size: 12 residues.

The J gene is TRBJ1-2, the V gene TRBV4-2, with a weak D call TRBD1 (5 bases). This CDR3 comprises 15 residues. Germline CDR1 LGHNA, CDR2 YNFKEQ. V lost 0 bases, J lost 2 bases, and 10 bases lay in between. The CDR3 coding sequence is TGTGCCAGCAGCCAAGAGGCAGGGAGCAACTATGGCTACACCTTC. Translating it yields CASSQEAGSNYGYTF.

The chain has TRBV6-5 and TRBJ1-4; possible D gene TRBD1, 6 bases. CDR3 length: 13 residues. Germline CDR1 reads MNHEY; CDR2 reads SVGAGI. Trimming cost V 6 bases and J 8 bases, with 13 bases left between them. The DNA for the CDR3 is TGTGCCAGCAGGAGGGGGACCCTAGAAAAACTGTTTTTT. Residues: CASRRGTLEKLFF.